The entry below gives a single TCR beta chain sequence along with its context. V was cut by 2 bases and J by 3 bases, with 6 bases left in between. The germline gives CDR1 MNHEY, CDR2 SMNVEV (reference sequence). The length of the CDR3 is 13 residues. In the authors' workflow: For nucleated cells, counts were estimated from reference gene primer amplification. The table came from immunoSEQ multiplex PCR; TCRdb's copy has only in-frame clones and leaves some out. For V, J and clone size, that table is used; D and trimming come from the DNA. The sample lists around 270,000 clones, roughly 80% occurring once. This sample was included in a study of blood T cell repertoires in COVID-19. Overall study context: Acute and convalescent COVID-19 samples came from the United States, Italy and Spain. The analysed material was cDNA or gDNA that came from T cells, B-cell-depleted T cells, or PBMCs.

Specimen: peripheral blood. This TCR was recovered from a person between 65 and 79 years old with COVID-19, enrolled during active disease. The V gene is TRBV27, the J gene TRBJ2-3, with a weak D call TRBD1 (5 bases). The CDR3 DNA sequence: TGTGCCAGCAGTTTACCAGGGACAGATACGCAGTATTTT. Residues: CASSLPGTDTQYF.